The source of this T cell receptor beta chain is a study of naive and memory T cell subsets (dated by TCRdb to about 2017). Looking at the study overall: The figure summarizing these samples reported some 10 blood donors, 7 tuberculin skin test biopsies and 3 saline control biopsies. PCR2 was typically run as a SYBR Green qPCR and stopped at a set threshold, although low-input samples could use end-point PCR of around 6 cycles instead. Points the paper makes about the study in general: The RNA-based method was acknowledged to be potentially sensitive to changes in TCR transcripts with T cell activation and differentiation.

Inclusive of the bounding cysteine and phenylalanine, the CDR3 is 14 residues long. Just the 42-base CDR3 DNA is kept, in frame starting at base 1. Compared with germline, V lacks 3 bases and J lacks 8 bases; bases without a gene match: 4. Libraries came from 5' RACE. The ligated cDNA was amplified in four rounds of PCR with nested alpha and beta constant region primers together with the SP2 primer. For the blood and skin samples, reverse transcription of TCR RNA was done with SuperScript IV along with alpha and beta constant region primers. An oligonucleotide carrying the Illumina SP2 primer and a UMI was ligated to the cDNA 3' end using T4 RNA ligase 1. The 12-nucleotide UMI consisted of two random hexamers with an eight-base spacer between the hexamers to prevent hairpin formation. TCR alpha and beta chain libraries were processed separately from the second PCR onward, with dual indexing for multiplexing. After pooling, the indexed libraries were analyzed by capillary electrophoresis and sequenced on either an Illumina MiSeq or NextSeq. PhiX DNA at about 5-7% was added to the libraries to raise base diversity and improve cluster recognition. The authors processed their data as follows. UMIs were extracted from read 2 by Demultiplexor and combined with the TCR sequence from read 1, and reads were split according to sample indices. V and J genes and V-J junctions were identified by Decombinator, and each TCR was assigned a five-part identifier that included V and J deletions. Collapsinator used UMIs to correct sequencing errors and PCR amplification heterogeneity, producing a UMI-based abundance for each TCR. Identifiers were converted to nucleotide sequence by CDR3Translator and translated to amino acids, and CDR3 regions were extracted on the basis of terminal motifs. Error-corrected counts of alpha and beta TCRs from blood and skin were compared after being normalized to the amount of input RNA. TCRdb handled the public reads itself, with Q25 trimming in fastp and clone calling in MiXCR, and kept productive beta chains. One record per CDR3 amino acid sequence lists the most common genes and DNA. TCRdb, rather than the study authors, made the V and J calls. In all, the sample holds tens of thousands of distinct CDR3 sequences, and around 7.3% of those were seen once. The ten largest clones add up to about 8.9% of the sample.

A robust, sensitive protocol for the amplification, sequencing and analysis of TCRs was described in the study, in which 3' ligation of a UMI-containing oligonucleotide to TCR cDNA was used. For whole blood analysis, about 2.4 ml of peripheral blood was drawn from adult healthy volunteers into Tempus tubes, and RNA was extracted according to the manufacturer's instructions. Total RNA was treated with RQ1 DNase, without cell sorting, prior to reverse transcription, with an input of about 1 to 1,100 ng being targeted. Skin biopsy and whole blood libraries were made to test pipeline robustness in samples where T cells form a minority population. In its sample, this clonotype was seen many times. The antigen this receptor binds is unknown. No quality values exist for individual bases; no much larger clone is one base distant.

The chain is assembled from TRBV12-3 or TRBV12-4 and TRBJ2-1; 10 nucleotides in the junction match TRBD2. This clonotype originated in a female donor in good health. The DNA sequence is given as TGTGCCAGCAGTTTCACTAGCGGGGTCTATGAGCAGTTCTTC. Its translation is CASSFTSGVYEQFF.